The clone carrying this T cell receptor beta chain came up a few times. Its antigen is currently unknown. TCRdb re-called the reads with MiXCR, one entry per CDR3 protein. This table has 830,000 or so distinct CDR3 sequences, about 30% appearing once. This entry belongs to a study of T cell repertoires in cytomegalovirus infection. Germline CDR1 is SGHVS and CDR2 is FNYEAQ. V dropped 1 base and J dropped 4 bases, with 10 bases sitting between them. CDR3 length: 14 amino acids. The sample was cultured CD8+ T cells from PBMCs, taken from culture after CMV antigen stimulation. This receptor was taken from a human donor in good health (CMV status not recorded). Some clones in this sample may be carry-over from other donors' samples. The chain carries TRBV7-6 and TRBJ1-2, with D uncertain. CDR3 in amino acids: CASSLGGETYGYTF. The CDR3 region has the DNA TGTGCCAGCAGCTTAGGCGGTGAGACCTATGGCTACACCTTC.